A selection of T cell receptor beta chains follows, all from one sample in a study of blood T cell repertoires in COVID-19. Generated by immunoSEQ multiplex PCR, the TCRdb table keeps only in-frame clones and is missing some. The sample contains about 250,000 clones, approximately 89% of which appear only once. The specimen was PBMCs or T cells enriched from blood (not recorded which). The receptors were gathered from a woman aged 30 to 39 with acute COVID-19. The CDR3 runs from the conserved cysteine through the conserved F or W. D genes are given only for firm matches. Clone sizes are given selectively: once, few, many, or a class where the clone is expanded.

>TRBD1|TRBV27|TRBJ1-6|few
TGTGCCAGCAGAAGGACATTACAGGGGGTCTATAATTCACCCCTCCACTTT
CASRRTLQGVYNSPLHF
>TRBD2|TRBV7-8|TRBJ2-5|-
TGTGCCAGCAGGGATTGGAAACTAGCGGGGGGGCTTGAGACCCAGTACTTC
CASRDWKLAGGLETQYF
>-|TRBV5-1|TRBJ1-2|-
TGCGCCAGCAGCTTGGACGGGTTCTCTCCCAATGGCTACACCTTC
CASSLDGFSPNGYTF
>-|TRBV4-3|TRBJ2-3|-
TGCGCCAGCAGCCAAGATCCGGACATTGGGGCTTTCTTCGCAGATACGCAGTATTTT
CASSQDPDIGAFFADTQYF
>TRBD1|TRBV11-2|TRBJ2-5|few
TGTGCCAGCAGCTTTGGACAGGGGAGGTCACAAGAGACCCAGTACTTC
CASSFGQGRSQETQYF
>TRBD2|TRBV5-1|TRBJ2-2|-
TGCGCCAGCAGCTTTAGCGGGGCGAACACCGGGGAGCTGTTTTTT
CASSFSGANTGELFF
>-|TRBV5-1|TRBJ2-1|few
TGCGCCAGCAGCCCACCGGACAGCGGTGAGCAGTTCTTC
CASSPPDSGEQFF
>-|TRBV5-1|TRBJ1-1|-
TGCGCCAGCAGCTTGGGACACTCTTCCACTGAAGCTTTCTTT
CASSLGHSSTEAFF
>TRBD1|TRBV10-3|TRBJ1-5|-
TGTGCCATCAGTCCTCTCCCGGGACAGGGAAGGAATCAGCCCCAGCATTTT
CAISPLPGQGRNQPQHF
>TRBD2|TRBV4-3|TRBJ2-3|-
TGCGCCAGCAGCCAAGATAGGCTAGCGGCAGATACGCAGTATTTT
CASSQDRLAADTQYF
>TRBD1|TRBV25-1|TRBJ2-5|-
TGTGCCAGCAGTCTTCCAGGGGGTCCTCCCCAAGAGACCCAGTACTTC
CASSLPGGPPQETQYF
>TRBD1|TRBV27|TRBJ2-1|few
TGTGCCAGCAGTCGTGAAAGTTGGACAGGGAGCTCCTACAATGAGCAGTTCTTC
CASSRESWTGSSYNEQFF
>TRBD1|TRBV6-7|TRBJ1-2|-
TGTGCCAGCAGTTACAGCAGGGGGCGATTTGGCTACACCTTC
CASSYSRGRFGYTF
>-|TRBV5-1|TRBJ1-1|once
TGCGCCAGCAGCTTGGAAGTTCTTGGGGGAGGGACTGAAGCTTTCTTT
CASSLEVLGGGTEAFF
>TRBD2|TRBV4-3|TRBJ2-7|-
TGCGCCAGCAGCCCAGGAGCTGGGCGGGGGGCCTACGAGCAGTACTTC
CASSPGAGRGAYEQYF
>-|TRBV5-4|TRBJ2-7|-
TGTGCCAGCAGCTTGTCAGGGGCCTTCTCCTACGAGCAGTACTTC
CASSLSGAFSYEQYF
>TRBD1|TRBV6-2/TRBV6-3|TRBJ1-1|-
TGTGCCAACAGTTTGGGACAGGGAAACACTGAAGCTTTCTTT
CANSLGQGNTEAFF
>-|TRBV6-5|TRBJ1-3|-
TGTGCCAGCAGTTCCCGGACAGCCTCTGGAAACACCATATATTTT
CASSSRTASGNTIYF
>TRBD1|TRBV15|TRBJ2-7|few
TGTGCCACCAGCCCAAGACAGGGGACCTACGAGCAGTACTTC
CATSPRQGTYEQYF
>TRBD2|TRBV2|TRBJ2-5|-
TGTGCCAGCAGTGCGGGAGCGGGGGGGAAAGAGACCCAGTACTTC
CASSAGAGGKETQYF
>-|TRBV5-1|TRBJ2-5|-
TGCGCCAGCAGCTTGGTTTCCGGAGTCCAAGAGACCCAGTACTTC
CASSLVSGVQETQYF
>-|TRBV6-2/TRBV6-3|TRBJ1-1|-
TGTGCCAGCAGTCGTCGGTGGGAAGCTTTCTTT
CASSRRWEAFF
>TRBD2|TRBV18|TRBJ2-1|-
TGTGCCAGCTCACCCCTAGCGGGGGGCCGGGTTGAGCAGTTCTTC
CASSPLAGGRVEQFF
>-|TRBV7-2|TRBJ2-7|-
TGTGCCAGCAGCGAGGGGGAGGGATGGGAGTACTTC
CASSEGEGWEYF
>TRBD1|TRBV10-1|TRBJ1-2|-
TGCGCCAGCAGTGAGTCGGCGACAGGGGGTGGCTACACCTTC
CASSESATGGGYTF
>TRBD1|TRBV4-1|TRBJ2-5|-
TGCGCCAGCAGCCAAGATCATCAGGGGGCGCTTGAGACCCAGTACTTC
CASSQDHQGALETQYF
>-|TRBV29-1|TRBJ1-1|-
TGCAGCGTTGAGAGCCAGAACACTGAAGCTTTCTTT
CSVESQNTEAFF
>TRBD1|TRBV29-1|TRBJ1-1|-
TGCAGCGTTGATTCACAGGGGGGGTACACTGAAGCTTTCTTT
CSVDSQGGYTEAFF
>TRBD1|TRBV7-2|TRBJ2-3|-
TGTGCCAGCAGCGGGGGACAGGGGGGCACAGATACGCAGTATTTT
CASSGGQGGTDTQYF
>TRBD1|TRBV6-1|TRBJ2-7|once
TGTGCCAGCAGTGAAGTCCCAACCAGGGGGTACGAGCAGTACTTC
CASSEVPTRGYEQYF
>-|TRBV6-5|TRBJ2-7|-
TGTGCCAGCAGAGCTATAATTCAGGGTCAAGAGCAGTACTTC
CASRAIIQGQEQYF
>-|TRBV29-1|TRBJ2-7|-
TGCAGCGCTCAGGGACTGGATGTCGGCTACGAGCAGTACTTC
CSAQGLDVGYEQYF
>-|TRBV29-1|TRBJ1-1|-
TGCAGCGTTATACGAGGAAACACTGAAGCTTTCTTT
CSVIRGNTEAFF
>-|TRBV7-6|TRBJ2-3|-
TGTGCCAGCAGCTTCTTAGTGGGGCCCATACCAGATACGCAGTATTTT
CASSFLVGPIPDTQYF
>TRBD1|TRBV9|TRBJ1-4|-
TGTGCCAGCAGCGTGGGCGGGGGGACAGGGGTTCTGGATGAAAAACTGTTTTTT
CASSVGGGTGVLDEKLFF
>-|TRBV7-3|TRBJ1-2|-
TGTGCCAGCAGCGCCCACAGTGCCGGTGGCTACACCTTC
CASSAHSAGGYTF
>-|TRBV28|TRBJ1-2|once
TGTGCCAGCAGCTCCGAGTCCCGGGGTGTCTATGGCTACACCTTC
CASSSESRGVYGYTF
>-|TRBV3-1/TRBV3-2|TRBJ1-1|-
TGTGCCAGCAGCCCGGCGCAAGGGGCGACTGAAGCTTTCTTT
CASSPAQGATEAFF
>-|TRBV5-4|TRBJ1-1|-
TGTGCCAGCAGCTTGCAATTTTCCGAGGGCACTGAAGCTTTCTTT
CASSLQFSEGTEAFF
>TRBD1|TRBV7-2|TRBJ1-3|-
TGTGCCAGCAGCTTATTCTCAGGGGGTTACGGAAACACCATATATTTT
CASSLFSGGYGNTIYF